This T cell receptor (beta chain) was identified in a study of CD8 T cells in ankylosing spondylitis. TCRdb recomputed calls from the 5' RACE reads with MiXCR, one row per CDR3 protein. Altogether 150,000 to 200,000 distinct CDR3 sequences are present, roughly 18% being singletons, with the ten largest covering about 7.6%. This clonotype came up a few times. CDR3 length: 14 amino acids. Germline CDR1 and CDR2: SGHNT and YYREEE (reference sequence). Trimming took 1 base from V and 7 from J; bases not matched to a gene: 7. This sequence was found in a male donor with ankylosing spondylitis or in good health (not recorded which). The sequenced sample consisted of blood, either unsorted or a sorted T cell fraction (not recorded which). The rearrangement joins TRBV5-4 to TRBJ1-2; 7 nucleotides align to TRBD1. CDR3 nucleotide sequence: TGTGCCAGCAGCTTGAACAGGGGTATCGGTGGCTACACCTTC. Its protein product is CASSLNRGIGGYTF.